A single sample is the source of the 10 T cell receptor beta chains below, sequenced in a study of control samples from healthy donors and cancer patients. Libraries were prepared by immunoSEQ multiplex PCR; TCRdb keeps only in-frame clonotypes and omits some of them. The sample includes roughly 140,000 clones, about 93% of them seen just once. Sequencing was carried out using blood. The source of these receptors is a man aged 45 to 65 in good health.

The sample holds one count of this clone. The genes are TRBV24-1 and TRBJ1-1; D not certain. The CDR3 sequence is 13 residues long. The germline V and J ends were trimmed by 3 bases and 4 bases, with 8 bases remaining between them. Germline CDR1 and CDR2: KGHDR and SFDVKD. CDR3 protein: CATSDDLGTEAFF. The CDR3 nucleotides are TGTGCCACCAGTGATGACCTCGGCACTGAAGCTTTCTTT.

V and J are TRBV6-1 and TRBJ1-1, with D possibly TRBD1 on 5 matching bases. The V end was cut by 2 bases, the J end by 6 bases, with 16 bases between. Germline V CDR1 and CDR2: MNHNS, SASEGT. The CDR3 totals 15 residues. CDR3 bases: TGTGCCAGCAGTGAAATATCCCGGGGGTCCGCTGAAGCTTTCTTT. This sequence encodes CASSEISRGSAEAFF.

This chain links TRBV11-2 with TRBJ1-2, with D possibly being TRBD1 (5 bases). V lost 5 bases and J 1 base, leaving 11 bases between the germline ends. From germline, CDR1 is SGHAT and CDR2 FQNNGV. This CDR3 comprises 14 residues. The CDR3 protein is CASSPGGYNYGYTF. The CDR3 DNA follows: TGTGCCAGCAGCCCCGGGGGGTATAACTATGGCTACACCTTC.

This clone has only one observation. The genes are TRBV27 and TRBJ2-3; D unresolved. The CDR3 totals 14 residues. Trimming removed 0 bases at V and 5 bases at J, with 9 bases between. Germline V gene data show CDR1 as MNHEY and CDR2 as SMNVEV (reference sequence). The CDR3: CASSLSRGEDTQYF. The CDR3 coding sequence is TGTGCCAGCAGTTTATCTAGAGGTGAAGATACGCAGTATTTT.

The chain recombines TRBV5-1 with TRBJ2-7; 7 nucleotides agree with TRBD2. With 2 bases clipped from V and 3 bases from J, the junction kept 5 bases outside the gene matches. CDR3 length: 14 residues. Germline V gives CDR1 SGHRS, CDR2 YFSETQ. The CDR3: CASSFRGGGYEQYF. The CDR3 DNA follows: TGCGCCAGCAGCTTCCGCGGGGGAGGCTACGAGCAGTACTTC.

The chain joins TRBV5-6 to TRBJ1-5; 7 bases agree with TRBD1. The J segment lost 3 bases and the V segment lost 0 bases, leaving 6 bases of the junction unmatched. This CDR3 comprises 16 residues. CDR1 SGHDT and CDR2 YYEEEE come from the germline V gene. CDR3 in DNA: TGTGCCAGCAGCTTGGTTGTGGACAGGTTCAATCAGCCCCAGCATTTT. Amino acid sequence: CASSLVVDRFNQPQHF.

The rearrangement uses TRBV18 and TRBJ2-3; 7 bases agree with TRBD1. Germline V lookup: CDR1 KGHSH, CDR2 LQKENI. This CDR3 is built from 15 residues. Losses at the gene ends were 0 bases for V and 1 base for J; bases not matched to a gene: 1. CDR3 protein: CASSPPTGGTDTQYF. The CDR3 bases are TGTGCCAGCTCACCACCCACAGGGGGCACAGATACGCAGTATTTT.

This rearrangement joins TRBV5-4 to TRBJ2-2; tentative D call: TRBD2 (7 bases). The CDR3 sequence is 15 residues long. Trimming stripped 4 bases from V and 10 bases from J, with 20 bases between. Per the germline V gene, CDR1 is SGHNT and CDR2 is YYREEE (reference sequence). The CDR3 loop reads CASSRGPAGEEELFF. CDR3 DNA: TGTGCCAGCAGCCGGGGGCCGGCGGGAGAAGAGGAGCTGTTTTTT.

The genes are TRBV10-3 and TRBJ2-2; 10 bases fit TRBD1. The CDR3 spans 16 residues. From germline, CDR1 is ENHRY and CDR2 SYGVKD. Losses at the gene ends were 11 bases for V and 2 bases for J; bases not matched to a gene: 11. CDR3 residues: CAGGRDRGPNTGELFF. Here the CDR3 DNA reads TGTGCCGGGGGCCGGGACAGGGGTCCCAACACCGGGGAGCTGTTTTTT.

This chain's CDR3 is CASSHGLAGSYNEQFF. The CDR3 coding sequence is TGCGCCAGCAGCCACGGACTAGCGGGCTCCTACAATGAGCAGTTCTTC. The chain recombines TRBV5-1 with TRBJ2-1; 11 nucleotides line up with TRBD2. The CDR3 is 16 amino acids. The V and J ends lost 4 bases and 0 bases, in that order; junction bases with no gene match: 3. Germline values: CDR1 SGHRS, CDR2 YFSETQ.